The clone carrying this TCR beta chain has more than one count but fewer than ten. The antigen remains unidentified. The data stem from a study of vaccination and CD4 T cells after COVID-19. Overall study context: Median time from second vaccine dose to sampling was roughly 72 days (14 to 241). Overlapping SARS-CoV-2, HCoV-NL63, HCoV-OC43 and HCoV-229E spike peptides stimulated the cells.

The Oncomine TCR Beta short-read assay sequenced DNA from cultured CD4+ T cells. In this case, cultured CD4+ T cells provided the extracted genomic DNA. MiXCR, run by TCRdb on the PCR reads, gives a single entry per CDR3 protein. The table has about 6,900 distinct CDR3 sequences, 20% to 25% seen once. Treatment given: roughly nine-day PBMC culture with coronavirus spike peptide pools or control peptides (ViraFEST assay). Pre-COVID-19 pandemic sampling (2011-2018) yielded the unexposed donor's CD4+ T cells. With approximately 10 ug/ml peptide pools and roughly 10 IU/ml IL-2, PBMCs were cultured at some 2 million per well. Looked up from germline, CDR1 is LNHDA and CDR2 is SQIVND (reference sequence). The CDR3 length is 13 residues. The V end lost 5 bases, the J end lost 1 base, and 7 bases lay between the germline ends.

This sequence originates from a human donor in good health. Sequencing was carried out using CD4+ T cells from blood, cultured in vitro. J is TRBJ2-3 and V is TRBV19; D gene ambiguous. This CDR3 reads CASSVQGTDTQYF. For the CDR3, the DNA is TGTGCCAGTAGTGTCCAGGGCACAGATACGCAGTATTTT.